The rows below give T cell receptor beta chains drawn from one sample of a study of T cells after yellow fever vaccination. MiXCR, applied by TCRdb to the 5' RACE reads, yields one record per CDR3 protein. The repertoire holds about 330,000 distinct CDR3 sequences, with about 6.9% as singletons. The input for sequencing was PBMCs, taken approximately 47 days after the first yellow fever vaccination. These receptors were collected from a man between 18 and 29 years old who received the YFV17D yellow fever vaccine. Each CDR3 is given with its conserved first and last residue. The D gene is left open where the match is weak. For some rows the clone size is stated as once, few or many, or as a class when expanded; others skip it.

TRBJ1-2 | - | TRBV7-2 | - | TGTGCCAGCAGCTATGATACAGGGCGGACTAGGGCCAATGGCTACACCTTC | CASSYDTGRTRANGYTF
TRBJ2-5 | - | TRBV5-6 | few | TGTGCCAGCAGCTTCCGGGACACCCAAGAGACCCAGTACTTC | CASSFRDTQETQYF
TRBJ2-1 | - | TRBV11-3 | - | TGTGCCAGCAGCCCCTCGGGTAACTACAATGAGCAGTTCTTC | CASSPSGNYNEQFF
TRBJ2-1 | - | TRBV5-1 | many | TGCGCCAGCAGCTCGGACGGGCAATACAATGAGCAGTTCTTC | CASSSDGQYNEQFF
TRBJ2-2 | TRBD1 | TRBV7-2 | many | TGTGCCAGCAGCCGGGACAGGAACACCGGGGAGCTGTTTTTT | CASSRDRNTGELFF
TRBJ2-3 | TRBD2 | TRBV3-1 | - | TGTGCCAGCAGCCAAAGGGGATGGAGCGGGGGATCCACAGATACGCAGTATTTT | CASSQRGWSGGSTDTQYF
TRBJ2-2 | - | TRBV11-2 | - | TGTGCCAGCAGCTTCCCCAGCACCGGGGAGCTGTTTTTT | CASSFPSTGELFF
TRBJ2-6 | - | TRBV5-6 | few | TGTGCCAGCGACGAACAGGATATCTTGGGTGAATCTGGGGCCAACGTCCTGACTTTC | CASDEQDILGESGANVLTF
TRBJ1-6 | - | TRBV7-9 | - | TGTGCCAGCAGCCCGACAGTAAGCTCCTATAATTCACCCCTCCACTTT | CASSPTVSSYNSPLHF
TRBJ2-1 | - | TRBV19 | few | TGTGCCAGTACCCCTGGTTGGGCAGACTTTAGGAATGAGCAGTTCTTC | CASTPGWADFRNEQFF
TRBJ1-2 | - | TRBV7-9 | few | TGCGCCAGCAGCTTCTCCGGGGGAGGCTACACCTTC | CASSFSGGGYTF
TRBJ1-5 | - | TRBV6-5 | - | TGTGCCAGCAGTTACTCGAGGGGGGTCTCGTATAGCAATCAGCCCCAGCATTTT | CASSYSRGVSYSNQPQHF